This T cell receptor (beta chain) appears in the sequencing data of a study of T cell repertoires in cytomegalovirus infection. Overall study: CMV epitopes that were recently identified and HLA-C-restricted were used alongside well-studied HLA-B-restricted ones. Matching HLA type, along with CMV infection, was indicated by public TCR beta signatures.

TCRdb re-called the reads with MiXCR, one entry per CDR3 protein. The data show about 770,000 distinct CDR3 sequences, 25% to 35% seen once. General observations from the study: Totalled public TCR beta family frequency picked out people who carried CMV plus the relevant HLA. HLA-C-restricted, CMV-specific TCR beta clonotypes were dominant ex vivo.

A few counts support this clonotype. Its antigen is unidentified. The CDR3 extends over 16 amino acids. The germline V and J ends were trimmed by 1 base and 0 bases, with 12 bases remaining between them. Germline V CDR1 and CDR2: SGHDT, YYEEEE. The sequences come from cultured CD8+ T cells from PBMCs, collected from culture after CMV antigen stimulation. The V and J genes are TRBV5-6 and TRBJ2-3; D possibly corresponds to TRBD2 (5 bases). This clonotype originated in a human donor in good health (CMV status not recorded). Some clones in this sample may be carry-over from other donors' samples. The CDR3 nucleotides are TGTGCCAGCAGCTTGTCCAGCGGTTATAGCACAGATACGCAGTATTTT. The encoded protein is CASSLSSGYSTDTQYF.